This TCR beta chain was sequenced for a study of post-analysis software for immune sequencing data. Tagging with unique molecular identifiers was a feature of the TCR beta cDNA libraries. TCRdb analysed the PCR reads with MiXCR anew, one entry per CDR3 protein. This sample yields about 770,000 distinct CDR3 sequences, of which about half are seen a single time; roughly 5.2% belongs to the top ten. As to this clonotype: Its antigen is still unknown.

Germline V gene data show CDR1 as LGHNA and CDR2 as YSLEER. The CDR3 has 15 residues. Trimming stripped 0 bases from V and 4 bases from J, with 12 bases between. Findings and caveats of the study: With TRBV5-6, TRBV5-1 and TRBV20-1 included, 5 or 6 TRBV segments were more frequent in patients than in controls.

Sequencing input: blood. The TCR sequence derives from a girl aged 5-17 years with multiple sclerosis. The chain joins TRBV4-3 to TRBJ2-5; a possible D gene is TRBD1 (5 bases). Here the CDR3 DNA reads TGCGCCAGCAGCCAAGATTTGGGGCTAAGAGAGACCCAGTACTTC. It codes for CASSQDLGLRETQYF.